The 14 T cell receptor beta chains given below trace back to one sample, sequenced in a study of blood T cells in healthy people across ages. With a J-beta primer mix and a sample-barcoded 5' primer, a second PCR ran roughly 7 to 11 cycles. TCRdb redid the calling of the 5' RACE reads with MiXCR, one entry per CDR3 protein. The sample contains around 1,600,000 distinct CDR3 sequences, approximately 42% of which appear only once. The sample consisted of blood. All receptors come from a woman between 18 and 30 years old in good health.

The J gene is TRBJ2-4, the V gene TRBV29-1; 8 bases are a match to TRBD2. The end of the DNA aligns better with TRBJ2-7, so the J call may be wrong. The CDR3 length is 17 residues. Germline assignment: CDR1 SQVTM and CDR2 ANQGSEA. This CDR3 is CSVEDPGMGTSAYEQYF. As DNA, the CDR3 is TGCAGCGTTGAAGATCCAGGTATGGGGACTAGTGCCTACGAGCAGTACTTC.

The chain uses TRBV27 and TRBJ2-3, with 8 bases that match TRBD1. CDR1 and CDR2 (germline): MNHEY, SMNVEV (reference sequence). CDR3 length: 14 residues. V shed 6 bases, J shed 4 bases, and the junction held 6 bases outside the gene matches. The CDR3 sequence: CASRWTGYADTQYF. The DNA of the CDR3 is TGTGCCAGCAGATGGACAGGGTACGCAGATACGCAGTATTTT.

The CDR3 DNA reads TGCAGTGCTAGAGAGATGTTAGGCAATCAGCCCCAGCATTTT. Translating gives CSAREMLGNQPQHF. V is TRBV20-1 and J is TRBJ1-5; no firm D call. This CDR3 has 14 amino acids. V was pared by 0 bases and J by 2 bases, with 8 bases between. Germline V CDR1 and CDR2: DFQATT, SNEGSKA (reference sequence).

In this sample, this clonotype turned up a few times. This chain connects TRBV29-1 to TRBJ1-2; no definite D call. The CDR3 is made up of 12 amino acids. V was clipped by 6 bases and J by 8 bases, with 16 bases between them. CDR1 and CDR2 from the germline V gene are SQVTM and ANQGSEA. CDR3 in amino acids: CSVASGEWGYTF. CDR3 coding DNA: TGCAGCGTCGCAAGTGGAGAGTGGGGCTACACCTTC.

This rearrangement joins TRBV7-2 to TRBJ2-3; D is unresolved. The germline V gene encodes CDR1 SGHTA and CDR2 FQGNSA. This CDR3 region has 11 residues. The germline V and J ends were trimmed by 9 bases and 0 bases, with 4 bases remaining between them. The CDR3 sequence is CASFSTDTQYF. The CDR3 region has the DNA TGTGCCAGTTTCAGCACAGATACGCAGTATTTT.

The J gene is TRBJ2-3, the V gene TRBV4-1; a possible D gene is TRBD1 (7 bases). Between the trimmed V and J ends, which lost 1 base and 2 bases, there was a span of 16 bases. The CDR3 has 17 residues. Germline V gives CDR1 MGHRA, CDR2 YSYEKL. The chain's CDR3 is CASSQVRRGRITDTQYF. CDR3 nucleotides: TGCGCCAGCAGCCAAGTGAGGAGGGGGCGGATCACAGATACGCAGTATTTT.

In its sample, this clonotype was seen a few times. This chain uses TRBV6-2 or TRBV6-3 with TRBJ2-7; maybe TRBD2 (5 bases). V shed 2 bases and J shed 7 bases, with 12 bases lying between them. Germline-derived CDR1 and CDR2 are MNHEY and SVGEGT. CDR3 length: 13 amino acids. CDR3 sequence reads: CASSYAGLGEQYF. The CDR3, as DNA: TGTGCCAGCAGTTACGCGGGCCTCGGGGAGCAGTACTTC.

The genes are TRBV16 and TRBJ1-5; D call uncertain. Germline V lookup: CDR1 KGHSY, CDR2 FQNENV. The length of the CDR3 is 15 residues. Trimming stripped 2 bases from V and 2 bases from J, with 10 bases between. The CDR3 loop is CASSQAYSRNQPQHF. The CDR3 nucleotides read TGTGCCAGCAGCCAAGCGTACAGCCGCAATCAGCCCCAGCATTTT.

This clonotype occurred a few times. CDR3 amino acids: CASSLGRQTILNTEAFF. The CDR3 DNA follows: TGTGCCAGCAGCCTCGGCAGGCAAACCATTTTGAACACTGAAGCTTTCTTT. V usage is TRBV7-9 and J usage is TRBJ1-1; D gene ambiguous. The CDR3 has 17 amino acids. In germline, CDR1 is SEHNR, CDR2 FQNEAQ (reference sequence). V was clipped by 5 bases and J by 0 bases, with 19 bases between them.

The sample holds a few counts of this clonotype. The chain has TRBV2 and TRBJ2-4, with D unresolved. The V end lost 3 bases, the J end lost 0 bases, and 6 bases lay between the germline ends. The CDR3 covers 14 residues. Germline-derived CDR1 and CDR2 are SNHLY and FYNNEI. CDR3 loop: CASSDSLAKNIQYF. The CDR3, as DNA: TGTGCCAGCAGTGATTCGTTAGCCAAAAACATTCAGTACTTC.

The CDR3 loop is CASSYSRGAHQPQHF. CDR3 bases: TGTGCCAGCAGTTACTCGAGAGGGGCACATCAGCCCCAGCATTTT. The chain employs TRBV6-5 and TRBJ1-5, with D possibly matching TRBD1 (5 bases). The germline V gene has CDR1 MNHEY and CDR2 SVGAGI. V shed 0 bases and J shed 5 bases, with 11 bases lying between them. The CDR3 extends over 15 amino acids.

On this clonotype: Possible read error: a much larger clone is one base away. The gene calls are TRBV10-3 and TRBJ2-1; 9 nucleotides match TRBD1. The V and J ends lost 3 bases and 10 bases, in that order; junction bases with no gene match: 10. The CDR3 length is 15 residues. Germline-derived CDR1 and CDR2 are ENHRY and SYGVKD. CDR3 amino acids: CAISDYRDRVYEQFF. In DNA form, the CDR3 reads TGTGCCATCAGTGATTACCGGGACAGGGTTTACGAGCAGTTCTTC.

This sequence joins TRBV9 and TRBJ2-3, with 10 bases lining up with TRBD2. J lost 5 bases, V lost 3 bases, and 6 bases had no gene match. The CDR3 consists of 15 residues. Per the germline V gene, CDR1 is SGDLS and CDR2 is YYNGEE. The CDR3 sequence is CASSGSGGRLDTQYF. CDR3 DNA sequence: TGTGCCAGCAGCGGTAGCGGGGGGAGGTTAGATACGCAGTATTTT.

V and J are TRBV15 and TRBJ2-3; 7 bases are a match to TRBD2. Germline assignment: CDR1 LNHNV and CDR2 YYDKDF (reference sequence). The CDR3 is 16 residues long. After removal of 3 bases from V and 7 bases from J, the junction contained 13 bases not matched to a gene. For the CDR3, the DNA is TGTGCCACCAGCAGGCCCCCTGCGGGAGAGTCGAATACGCAGTATTTT. Its translation: CATSRPPAGESNTQYF. Full variable domain (outside the CDR3, taken from reference TRBV15 and TRBJ2-3): DAMVIQNPRYQVTQFGKPVTLSCSQTLNHNVMYWYQQKSSQAPKLLFHYYDKDFNNEADTPDNFQSRRPNTSFCFLDIRSPGLGDTAMYLCATSRPPAGESNTQYFGPGTRLTVL.